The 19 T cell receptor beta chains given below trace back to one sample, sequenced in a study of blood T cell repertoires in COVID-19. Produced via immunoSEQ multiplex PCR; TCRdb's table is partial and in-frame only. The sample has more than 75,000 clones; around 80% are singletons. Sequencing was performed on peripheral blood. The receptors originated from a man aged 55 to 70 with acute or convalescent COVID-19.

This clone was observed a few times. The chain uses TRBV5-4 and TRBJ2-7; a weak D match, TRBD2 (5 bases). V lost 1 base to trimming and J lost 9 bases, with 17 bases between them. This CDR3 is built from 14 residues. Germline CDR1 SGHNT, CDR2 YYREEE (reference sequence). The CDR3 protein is CASSLLREPLMQYF. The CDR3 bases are TGTGCCAGCAGCTTGTTGAGGGAACCGTTGATGCAGTACTTC.

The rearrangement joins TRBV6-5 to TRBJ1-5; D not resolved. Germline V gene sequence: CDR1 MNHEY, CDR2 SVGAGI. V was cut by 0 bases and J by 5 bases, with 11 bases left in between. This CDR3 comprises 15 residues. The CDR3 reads CASSYSNGGDQPQHF. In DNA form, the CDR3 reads TGTGCCAGCAGTTACTCGAATGGAGGCGATCAGCCCCAGCATTTT.

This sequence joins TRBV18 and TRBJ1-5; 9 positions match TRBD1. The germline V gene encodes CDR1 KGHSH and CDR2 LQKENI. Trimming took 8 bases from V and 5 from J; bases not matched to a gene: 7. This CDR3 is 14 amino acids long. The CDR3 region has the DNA TGTGCCAGCCGGCCAGGGACAGGGTATCAGCCCCAGCATTTT. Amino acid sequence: CASRPGTGYQPQHF.

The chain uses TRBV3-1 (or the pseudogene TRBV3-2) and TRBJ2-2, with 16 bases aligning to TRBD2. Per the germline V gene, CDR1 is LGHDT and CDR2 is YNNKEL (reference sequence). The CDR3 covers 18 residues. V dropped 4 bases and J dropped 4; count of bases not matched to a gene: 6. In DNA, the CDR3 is TGTGCCAGCAGCCCGGGACTAGCGGGGGGGCGGAGCACCGGGGAGCTGTTTTTT. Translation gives CASSPGLAGGRSTGELFF.

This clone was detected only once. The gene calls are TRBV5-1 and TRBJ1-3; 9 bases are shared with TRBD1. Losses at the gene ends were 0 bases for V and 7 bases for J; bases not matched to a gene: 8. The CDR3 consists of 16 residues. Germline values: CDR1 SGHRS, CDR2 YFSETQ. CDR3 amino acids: CASSLAGGQGVNTIYF. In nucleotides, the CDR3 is TGCGCCAGCAGCTTGGCTGGGGGACAGGGAGTCAACACCATATATTTT.

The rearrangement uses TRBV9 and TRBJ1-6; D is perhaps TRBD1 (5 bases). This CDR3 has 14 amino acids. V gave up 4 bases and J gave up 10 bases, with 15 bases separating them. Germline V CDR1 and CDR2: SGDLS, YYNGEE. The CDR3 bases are TGTGCCAGCAGCAAAGGGGTCACTGGATCACCCCTCCACTTT. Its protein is CASSKGVTGSPLHF.

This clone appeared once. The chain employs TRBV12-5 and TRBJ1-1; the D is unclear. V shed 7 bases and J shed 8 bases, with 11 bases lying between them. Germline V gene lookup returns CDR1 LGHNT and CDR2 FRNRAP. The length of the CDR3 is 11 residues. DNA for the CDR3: TGTGCTAGTGCCTTACAGCTAGAAGCTTTCTTT. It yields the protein CASALQLEAFF.

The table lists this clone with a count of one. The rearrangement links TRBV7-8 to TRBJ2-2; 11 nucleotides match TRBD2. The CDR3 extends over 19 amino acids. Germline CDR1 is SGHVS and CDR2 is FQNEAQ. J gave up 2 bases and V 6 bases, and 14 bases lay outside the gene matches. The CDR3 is CASRSYRLAGGPNTGELFF. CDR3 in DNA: TGTGCCAGCAGGTCGTACAGGCTAGCGGGGGGACCCAACACCGGGGAGCTGTTTTTT.

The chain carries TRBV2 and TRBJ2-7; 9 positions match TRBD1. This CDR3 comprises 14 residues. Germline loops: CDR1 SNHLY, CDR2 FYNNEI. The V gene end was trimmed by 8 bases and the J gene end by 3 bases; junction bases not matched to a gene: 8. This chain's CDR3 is CASGIDRGFYEQYF. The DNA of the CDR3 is TGTGCCAGCGGAATTGACAGGGGGTTCTACGAGCAGTACTTC.

The CDR3 sequence: CASSPGLAGGYEQYF. The CDR3, as DNA: TGCGCCAGCAGCCCGGGACTAGCGGGGGGCTACGAGCAGTACTTC. The chain employs TRBV4-1 and TRBJ2-7, with 15 bases aligning to TRBD2. Germline CDR1 is MGHRA and CDR2 is YSYEKL. V shed 4 bases and J 3 bases; nucleotides not matched to a gene: 1. This CDR3 region has 15 residues.

CDR3 amino acids: CATSGRKNEKLFF. CDR3 nucleotides: TGTGCCACCTCGGGGAGGAAAAATGAAAAACTGTTTTTT. This sequence joins TRBV12-3 or TRBV12-4 and TRBJ1-4; D uncertain. The CDR3 contains 13 residues. The V end lost 10 bases, the J end lost 5 bases, and 14 bases lay between the germline ends.

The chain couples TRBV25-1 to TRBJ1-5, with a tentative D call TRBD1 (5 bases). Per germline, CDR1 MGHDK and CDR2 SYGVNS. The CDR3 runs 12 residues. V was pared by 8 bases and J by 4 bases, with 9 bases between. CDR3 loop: CASRSGNQPQHF. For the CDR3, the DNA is TGTGCCAGCCGTTCAGGGAATCAGCCCCAGCATTTT.

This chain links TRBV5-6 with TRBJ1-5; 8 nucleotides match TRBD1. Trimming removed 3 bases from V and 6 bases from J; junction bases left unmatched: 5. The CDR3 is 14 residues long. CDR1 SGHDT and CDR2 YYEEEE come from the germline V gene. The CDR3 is CASSSQGAAQPQHF. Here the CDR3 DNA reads TGTGCCAGCAGCTCGCAGGGGGCGGCTCAGCCCCAGCATTTT.

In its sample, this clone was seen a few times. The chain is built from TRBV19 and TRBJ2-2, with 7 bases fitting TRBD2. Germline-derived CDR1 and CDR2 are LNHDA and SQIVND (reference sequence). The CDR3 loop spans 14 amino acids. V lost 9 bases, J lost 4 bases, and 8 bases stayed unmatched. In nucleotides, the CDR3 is TGTGCCAGCCTCTCCTCGGGAGGCACCGGGGAGCTGTTTTTT. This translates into CASLSSGGTGELFF.

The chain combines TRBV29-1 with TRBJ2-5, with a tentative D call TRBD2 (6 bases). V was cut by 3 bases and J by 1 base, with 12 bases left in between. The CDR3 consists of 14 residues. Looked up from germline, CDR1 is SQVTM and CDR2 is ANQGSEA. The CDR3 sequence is CSVEGGHLQETQYF. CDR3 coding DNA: TGCAGCGTTGAGGGAGGACACCTCCAAGAGACCCAGTACTTC.

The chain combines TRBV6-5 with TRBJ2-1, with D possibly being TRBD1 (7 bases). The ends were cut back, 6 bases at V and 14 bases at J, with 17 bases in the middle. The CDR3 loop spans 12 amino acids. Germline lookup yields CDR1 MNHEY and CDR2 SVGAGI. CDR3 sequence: CASSETTGRKFF. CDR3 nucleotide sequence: TGTGCCAGCAGCGAGACGACAGGGAGGAAGTTCTTC.

The CDR3 is CASSLGTGGGETQYF. The CDR3 coding sequence is TGTGCCAGCAGCTTGGGAACAGGCGGGGGGGAGACCCAGTACTTC. The chain carries TRBV5-4 and TRBJ2-5; 8 bases fit TRBD2. Trimming took 0 bases from V and 5 from J; bases not matched to a gene: 6. From germline, CDR1 is SGHNT and CDR2 YYREEE (reference sequence). The CDR3 spans 15 residues.

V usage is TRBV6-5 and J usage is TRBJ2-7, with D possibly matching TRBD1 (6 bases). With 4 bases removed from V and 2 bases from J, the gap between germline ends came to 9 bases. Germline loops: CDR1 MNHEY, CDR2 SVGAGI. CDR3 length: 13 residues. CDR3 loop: CASSSPGAYEQYF. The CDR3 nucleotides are TGTGCCAGCAGTTCCCCAGGGGCCTACGAGCAGTACTTC.

The CDR3 loop reads CASSLDSGQGVNTQYF. The CDR3 nucleotides read TGTGCCAGCAGCTTAGATTCGGGACAGGGAGTAAATACGCAGTATTTT. The chain combines TRBV7-9 with TRBJ2-3, with 9 bases lining up with TRBD1. The CDR3 runs to 16 residues. V shed 1 base, J shed 7 bases, and the junction held 9 bases outside the gene matches. Germline assignment: CDR1 SEHNR and CDR2 FQNEAQ (reference sequence).